This T cell receptor beta chain was obtained from a study of T cell responses to AZD1222 COVID-19 vaccine. General study points: Researchers took repertoire samples only after the peak T cell response had come. Vaccination with two AZD1222 doses was followed by a rise in Spike-specific TCR breadth and depth. A mostly white British donor set with more females was recruited, and clonal diversity was possibly underestimated.

Method: immunoSEQ multiplex PCR; TCRdb's copy keeps in-frame clones and lacks some. Among 130,000 or so clones listed, nearly 90% were seen once. About this clone: The antigen remains unidentified.

This sequence originates from an adult who received the AZD1222 COVID-19 vaccine. The sample in question was peripheral blood, obtained 28 days after the second AZD1222 dose.

The CDR3 here is CATSRGGQATSYEQYF. CDR3 in DNA: TGTGCCACCAGCAGGGGGGGACAGGCGACGTCCTACGAGCAGTACTTC. This chain links TRBV15 with TRBJ2-7; TRBD1 matches at 8 bases. The CDR3 has 16 residues. Germline V gene data show CDR1 as LNHNV and CDR2 as YYDKDF (reference sequence). The V and J ends lost 3 bases and 1 base, in that order; junction bases with no gene match: 8.